This entry lists 26 T cell receptor beta chains sequenced from one sample in a study of post-analysis software for immune sequencing data. TCR beta cDNA libraries included unique molecular identifiers. Each CDR3 protein is one row after TCRdb ran MiXCR on the PCR reads. In the table there are about 820,000 distinct CDR3 sequences, 53% of which are singletons. The antigens of these receptors remain unknown. Findings and caveats of the study: Elevated frequency relative to controls characterized four or five TRBV segments in patients, TRBV5-6, TRBV5-1 and TRBV20-1 among them.

Sequencing was carried out using blood. These receptors were taken from a girl aged 10 to 17 with multiple sclerosis.

The CDR3 DNA is TGTGCCAGCAGCTTACCCGCCCTAGAGAGCGGGAGTTGGATCGGGGAGCTGTTTTTT. Encoded protein: CASSLPALESGSWIGELFF. The rearrangement links TRBV7-8 to TRBJ2-2; 8 bases are shared with TRBD2. The CDR3 runs 19 residues. V trimming: 2 bases; J trimming: 7 bases; junction bases outside the gene matches: 18. The germline gives CDR1 SGHVS, CDR2 FQNEAQ.

The chain recombines TRBV9 with TRBJ2-1; D is uncertain. The CDR3 extends over 14 amino acids. CDR1 SGDLS and CDR2 YYNGEE come from the germline V gene. The ends were cut back, 0 bases at V and 5 bases at J, with 9 bases in the middle. DNA for the CDR3: TGTGCCAGCAGCGTAGGGCTGGATAACAATGAGCAGTTCTTC. It is translated as CASSVGLDNNEQFF.

V is TRBV6-5 and J is TRBJ2-1, with D perhaps matching TRBD1 (7 bases). This CDR3 contains 15 residues. The germline CDR1 and CDR2 sequences are MNHEY and SVGAGI. Deletions cut 2 bases from V and 5 bases from J, with 13 bases between. The DNA for the CDR3 is TGTGCCAGCAGTTACCAGCCCAGGGGGGACAATGAGCAGTTCTTC. The encoded protein is CASSYQPRGDNEQFF.

The chain uses TRBV20-1 and TRBJ2-1, with D possibly TRBD1 on 6 matching bases. The germline gives CDR1 DFQATT, CDR2 SNEGSKA (reference sequence). This CDR3 spans 15 amino acids. Trimming removed 2 bases from V and 1 base from J, with 12 bases in between. CDR3 in amino acids: CSARLTGQSYNEQFF. DNA for the CDR3: TGCAGTGCTAGACTCACAGGGCAATCCTACAATGAGCAGTTCTTC.

This chain joins TRBV20-1 and TRBJ2-5, with 7 nucleotides matching TRBD2. Unmatched junction bases numbered 14, after V lost 5 bases and J lost 5 bases. The germline V gene encodes CDR1 DFQATT and CDR2 SNEGSKA (reference sequence). The CDR3 spans 15 residues. The CDR3 nucleotides read TGCAGTGCTGGACTAGTGGGGGGGTCTGGTGAGACCCAGTACTTC. It specifies CSAGLVGGSGETQYF.

The chain couples TRBV5-5 to TRBJ2-7; D possibly corresponds to TRBD2 (6 bases). Germline V gives CDR1 SGHKS, CDR2 YYEKEE (reference sequence). The CDR3 extends over 16 amino acids. Between the trimmed V and J ends, which lost 0 bases and 2 bases, there was a span of 15 bases. Written as DNA, the CDR3 is TGTGCCAGCAGCTTGGATTCGGCGGGACTTCCCTACGAGCAGTACTTC. Translation: CASSLDSAGLPYEQYF.

V and J are TRBV9 and TRBJ2-5; 10 bases fit TRBD2. V lost 2 bases to trimming and J lost 2 bases; unmatched junction nucleotides: 0. In germline, CDR1 is SGDLS, CDR2 YYNGEE. The CDR3 consists of 14 residues. This CDR3 is CASSVGLAQETQYF. Written as DNA, the CDR3 is TGTGCCAGCAGCGTGGGACTAGCGCAAGAGACCCAGTACTTC.

CDR3 sequence reads: CSASFHLRTGGTEAFF. Written as DNA, the CDR3 is TGCAGTGCTAGTTTTCACCTGCGGACAGGGGGGACTGAAGCTTTCTTT. The chain is built from TRBV20-1 and TRBJ1-1; 10 nucleotides line up with TRBD1. This CDR3 is 16 amino acids long. Germline lookup yields CDR1 DFQATT and CDR2 SNEGSKA (reference sequence). With V trimmed by 3 bases and J by 5 bases, 12 bases remained unmatched.

This clonotype was detected a few times. The gene calls are TRBV4-2 and TRBJ2-3; TRBD2 agrees at 14 bases. The germline CDR1 and CDR2 sequences are LGHNA and YNFKEQ. V lost 2 bases, J lost 4 bases, and 5 bases stayed unmatched. CDR3 length: 17 residues. The chain's CDR3 is CASSQTGLAGEADTQYF. CDR3 coding DNA: TGTGCCAGCAGCCAAACGGGACTAGCGGGGGAGGCAGATACGCAGTATTTT.

This chain joins TRBV3-1 and TRBJ1-2; D gene unclear. The V and J ends lost 5 bases and 8 bases respectively, with 15 bases between them. This CDR3 comprises 13 residues. The germline V gene encodes CDR1 LGHDT and CDR2 YNNKEL (reference sequence). The CDR3 coding sequence is TGTGCCAGCAGCATTAGAGTGGATGGCGGCTACACCTTC. As protein: CASSIRVDGGYTF.

This rearrangement joins TRBV29-1 to TRBJ2-1, with D unclear. This CDR3 contains 13 residues. The germline gives CDR1 SQVTM, CDR2 ANQGSEA. V was trimmed by 4 bases and J by 6 bases, leaving 13 bases between them. CDR3 DNA: TGCAGCGTTGCCTATCGGCAGGTCAATGAGCAGTTCTTC. This sequence encodes CSVAYRQVNEQFF.

This clonotype turned up a few times. The V call is TRBV4-2, the J call TRBJ2-1; D might be TRBD1 (5 bases). The V and J ends lost 0 bases and 3 bases respectively, with 9 bases between them. Germline assignment: CDR1 LGHNA and CDR2 YNFKEQ. The CDR3 covers 15 residues. The DNA of the CDR3 is TGTGCCAGCAGCCAAGAGTGGGGCTACTACAATGAGCAGTTCTTC. This gives the protein CASSQEWGYYNEQFF.

This clonotype was observed a handful of times. The chain carries TRBV20-1 and TRBJ2-7; perhaps TRBD2 as D (5 bases). V gave up 0 bases and J gave up 3 bases, with 18 bases separating them. The CDR3 covers 16 residues. CDR1 is DFQATT, CDR2 SNEGSKA, per germline (reference sequence). CDR3 amino acids: CSARDSDEASYYEQYF. The CDR3, as DNA: TGCAGTGCTAGAGATAGCGACGAGGCTTCCTACTACGAGCAGTACTTC.

J is TRBJ2-1 and V is TRBV5-1; 14 nucleotides align to TRBD2. Germline loops: CDR1 SGHRS, CDR2 YFSETQ. There are 16 residues in the CDR3. V lost 0 bases to trimming and J lost 8 bases; unmatched junction nucleotides: 4. CDR3 bases: TGCGCCAGCAGCTTGGCGACTAGCGGGAGGGCCTATGAGCAGTTCTTC. This gives the protein CASSLATSGRAYEQFF.

This chain joins TRBV20-1 and TRBJ1-5; unclear D gene. Trimming pared 6 bases from V and 1 base from J, leaving 13 bases between. Germline V gene sequence: CDR1 DFQATT, CDR2 SNEGSKA (reference sequence). CDR3 size: 14 residues. The CDR3 DNA sequence: TGCAGTGCGAGAACAGTAAACAGCAATCAGCCCCAGCATTTT. Translating it yields CSARTVNSNQPQHF.

This clonotype appeared once. This rearrangement joins TRBV6-6 to TRBJ2-5; D not resolved. The J call may not be correct, given that the DNA end is closer to TRBJ2-7. Germline V gene data show CDR1 as MNHNY and CDR2 as SVGAGI (reference sequence). The CDR3 loop spans 13 amino acids. The CDR3 spells CASSYFLGHEQYF. DNA for the CDR3: TGTGCCAGCAGTTACTTTTTGGGCCACGAGCAGTACTTC.

The rearrangement uses TRBV7-3 and TRBJ2-1; 13 positions agree with TRBD2. The length of the CDR3 is 14 residues. V was pared by 6 bases and J by 9 bases, with 5 bases of the junction left unmatched. Looked up from germline, CDR1 is SGHTA and CDR2 is FQGTGA. For the CDR3, the DNA is TGTGCCAGCAGTCCCGGGACTAGCGGGATTGAGCAGTTCTTC. This sequence encodes CASSPGTSGIEQFF.

The chain uses TRBV6-2 or TRBV6-3 and TRBJ2-1; 7 bases align to TRBD1. The CDR3 length is 18 residues. Unmatched junction bases numbered 19, after V lost 6 bases and J lost 5 bases. Germline V gene data show CDR1 as MNHEY and CDR2 as SVGEGT. CDR3 DNA sequence: TGTGCCAGCAGACCACTCCAACTCCGGGACAGCTACAACAATGAGCAGTTCTTC. Translating it yields CASRPLQLRDSYNNEQFF.

J is TRBJ2-1 and V is TRBV12-3 or TRBV12-4, with 13 positions matching TRBD2. After removal of 6 bases from V and 0 bases from J, the junction contained 8 bases not matched to a gene. The CDR3 contains 18 residues. The CDR3: CASSPGLAGATSYNEQFF. CDR3 sequence (DNA): TGTGCCAGCAGCCCAGGACTAGCGGGAGCTACCTCCTACAATGAGCAGTTCTTC.

This clonotype showed up just a few times. V gene TRBV5-1 combines with J gene TRBJ2-3; possibly TRBD2 for D (6 bases). The germline V gene has CDR1 SGHRS and CDR2 YFSETQ. Trimming shortened V by 4 bases and J by 9 bases, and 21 bases separated the two germline ends. The CDR3 sequence is 15 residues long. In DNA, the CDR3 is TGCGCCAGCAGCCGCGGAGGAGCGGGCGAGGACACGCAGTATTTT. Protein: CASSRGGAGEDTQYF.

V and J are TRBV7-8 and TRBJ2-1; 9 nucleotides line up with TRBD2. Germline CDR1 is SGHVS and CDR2 is FQNEAQ. The length of the CDR3 is 15 residues. With V trimmed by 5 bases and J by 12 bases, 14 bases remained unmatched. Here the CDR3 reads CASSLTAGGSRGQFF. DNA for the CDR3: TGTGCCAGCAGCCTAACAGCGGGAGGCTCGCGAGGGCAGTTCTTC.

The genes are TRBV15 and TRBJ2-5, with 8 nucleotides matching TRBD2. TRBJ2-7 explains the end of the DNA better; the J call may be wrong. CDR3 length: 14 residues. Germline loops: CDR1 LNHNV, CDR2 YYDKDF (reference sequence). The CDR3 loop is CATSIPGLDYEQYF. CDR3 nucleotide sequence: TGTGCCACCAGCATCCCGGGACTAGACTACGAGCAGTACTTC.

This chain uses TRBV6-6 with TRBJ2-1, with D unclear. This CDR3 is built from 15 residues. Germline V CDR1 and CDR2: MNHNY, SVGAGI (reference sequence). V dropped 3 bases and J dropped 0 bases, with 9 bases sitting between them. The CDR3 region is CASSYTPSSYNEQFF. CDR3 nucleotides: TGTGCCAGCAGTTATACGCCTAGCTCCTACAATGAGCAGTTCTTC.

The chain has TRBV12-3 or TRBV12-4 and TRBJ2-5, with TRBD2 as a possible D gene (6 bases). Deletions cut 3 bases from V and 11 bases from J, with 16 bases between. The CDR3 sequence is 13 residues long. The CDR3 here is CASSFGGVYGQYF. DNA for the CDR3: TGTGCCAGCAGTTTCGGGGGAGTCTACGGGCAGTACTTC.

In its sample, this clonotype was seen many times. The chain has TRBV20-1 and TRBJ2-1; 7 bases are a match to TRBD2. The germline V gene has CDR1 DFQATT and CDR2 SNEGSKA (reference sequence). This CDR3 has 16 amino acids. The V gene end was trimmed by 5 bases and the J gene end by 4 bases; junction bases not matched to a gene: 14. CDR3 coding DNA: TGCAGTGCTGGTGCTAGCGGTCAGCCATCGTACAATGAGCAGTTCTTC. This sequence encodes CSAGASGQPSYNEQFF.

This clonotype appeared a few times. V is TRBV20-1 and J is TRBJ2-7, with 11 bases aligning to TRBD1. CDR3 length: 14 residues. V shed 4 bases and J 2 bases; nucleotides not matched to a gene: 4. The germline CDR1 and CDR2 sequences are DFQATT and SNEGSKA (reference sequence). The CDR3 region has the DNA TGCAGTGCTATGCCGGGACAGGGGGCCTACGAGCAGTACTTC. Its protein product is CSAMPGQGAYEQYF.